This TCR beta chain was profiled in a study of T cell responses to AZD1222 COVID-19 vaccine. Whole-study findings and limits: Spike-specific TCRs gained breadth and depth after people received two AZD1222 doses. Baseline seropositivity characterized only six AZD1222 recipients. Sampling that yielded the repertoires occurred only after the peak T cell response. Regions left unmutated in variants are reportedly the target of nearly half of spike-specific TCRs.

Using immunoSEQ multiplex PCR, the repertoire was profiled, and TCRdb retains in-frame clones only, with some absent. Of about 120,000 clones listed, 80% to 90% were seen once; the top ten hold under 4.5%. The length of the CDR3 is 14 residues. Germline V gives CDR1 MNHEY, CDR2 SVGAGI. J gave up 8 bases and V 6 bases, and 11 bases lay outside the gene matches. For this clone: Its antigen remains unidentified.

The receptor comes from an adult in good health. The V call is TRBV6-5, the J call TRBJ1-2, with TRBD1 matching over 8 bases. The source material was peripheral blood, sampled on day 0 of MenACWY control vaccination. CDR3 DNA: TGTGCCAGCAGCACCAGGGGGCGCGGTGACGGCTACACCTTC. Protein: CASSTRGRGDGYTF.